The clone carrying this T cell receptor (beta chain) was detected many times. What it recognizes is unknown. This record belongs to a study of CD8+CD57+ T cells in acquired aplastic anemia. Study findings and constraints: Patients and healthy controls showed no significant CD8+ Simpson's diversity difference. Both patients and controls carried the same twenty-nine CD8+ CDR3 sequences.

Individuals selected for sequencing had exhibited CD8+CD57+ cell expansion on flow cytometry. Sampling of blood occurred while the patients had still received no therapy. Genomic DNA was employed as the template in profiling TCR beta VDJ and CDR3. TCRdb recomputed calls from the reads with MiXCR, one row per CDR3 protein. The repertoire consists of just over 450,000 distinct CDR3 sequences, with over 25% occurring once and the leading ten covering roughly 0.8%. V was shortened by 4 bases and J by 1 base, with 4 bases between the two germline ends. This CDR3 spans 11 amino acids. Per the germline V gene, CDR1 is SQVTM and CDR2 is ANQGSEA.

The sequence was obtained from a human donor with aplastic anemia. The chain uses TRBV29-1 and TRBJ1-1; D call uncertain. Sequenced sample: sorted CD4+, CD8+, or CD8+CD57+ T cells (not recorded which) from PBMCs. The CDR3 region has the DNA TGCAGCGTTGTGGGGAACACTGAAGCTTTCTTT. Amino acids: CSVVGNTEAFF.